This T cell receptor beta chain was identified in a study of shared clonotypes between healthy human individuals. Turning to the study itself: A couple of female and three male donors aged 18 to 49 were enrolled. Each donor contributed plates that comprised three CD4 naive, three CD4 memory, two CD8 naive and one CD8 memory.

Sorted-subset replicate PCRs used about 200 ng of genomic DNA. This amount corresponded to some 32,000 T cell genomes. Assay: immunoSEQ multiplex PCR; the TCRdb copy retains only in-frame clones and omits some. The data contain a few hundred thousand clones, more than 75% of them singletons. To make CD8 memory, CD45RO+ cells were put together with CCR7-negative CD45RA+ TemRA cells. Specimen: memory CD8+ T cells sorted from blood. Documented subset: CD45RO+ cells pooled with CCR7-negative TemRA cells. This receptor was obtained from a man in his late teens or twenties in good health.

The CDR3 nucleotides read TGTGCCAGCAGCGCCAAGACGGCGGGGGCCGGGGAGCTGTTTTTT. Protein: CASSAKTAGAGELFF. The chain employs TRBV9 and TRBJ2-2, with 7 bases that match TRBD2. Trimming cost V 3 bases and J 6 bases; bases outside gene matches: 8. In germline, CDR1 is SGDLS, CDR2 YYNGEE. The CDR3 sequence is 15 residues long.